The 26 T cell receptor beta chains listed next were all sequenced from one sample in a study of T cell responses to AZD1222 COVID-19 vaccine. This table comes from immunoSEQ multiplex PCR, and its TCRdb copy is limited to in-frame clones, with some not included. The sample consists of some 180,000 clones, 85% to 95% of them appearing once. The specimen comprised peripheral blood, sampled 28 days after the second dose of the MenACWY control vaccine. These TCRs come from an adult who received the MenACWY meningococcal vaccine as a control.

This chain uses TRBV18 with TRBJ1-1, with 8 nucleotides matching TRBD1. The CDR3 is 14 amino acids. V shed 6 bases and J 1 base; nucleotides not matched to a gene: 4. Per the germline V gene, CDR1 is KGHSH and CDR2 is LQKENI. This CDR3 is CASSPGQENTEAFF. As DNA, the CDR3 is TGTGCCAGCTCCCCGGGACAGGAGAACACTGAAGCTTTCTTT.

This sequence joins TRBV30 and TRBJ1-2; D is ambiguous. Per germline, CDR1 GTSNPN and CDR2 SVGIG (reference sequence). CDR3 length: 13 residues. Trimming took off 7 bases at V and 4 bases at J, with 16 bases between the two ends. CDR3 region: CAYSLGSLYGYTF. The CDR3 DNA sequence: TGTGCCTACTCCTTGGGGTCTCTCTATGGCTACACCTTC.

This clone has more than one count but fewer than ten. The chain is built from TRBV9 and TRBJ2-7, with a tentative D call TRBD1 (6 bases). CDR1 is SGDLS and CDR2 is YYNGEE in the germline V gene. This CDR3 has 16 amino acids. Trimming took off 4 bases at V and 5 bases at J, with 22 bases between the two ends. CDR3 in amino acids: CASSPPGQGSTHEQYF. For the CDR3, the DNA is TGTGCCAGCAGCCCCCCAGGGCAGGGGAGTACCCACGAGCAGTACTTC.

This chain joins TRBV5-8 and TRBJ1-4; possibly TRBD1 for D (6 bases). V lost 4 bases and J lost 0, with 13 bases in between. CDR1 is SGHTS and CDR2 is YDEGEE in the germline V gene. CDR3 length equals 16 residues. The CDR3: CASSPRQAATNEKLFF. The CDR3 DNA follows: TGTGCCAGCAGCCCACGACAGGCTGCAACTAATGAAAAACTGTTTTTT.

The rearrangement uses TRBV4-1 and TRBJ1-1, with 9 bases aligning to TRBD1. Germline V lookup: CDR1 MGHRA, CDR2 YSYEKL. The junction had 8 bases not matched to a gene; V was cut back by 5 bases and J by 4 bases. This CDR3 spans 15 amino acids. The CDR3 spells CASSGGTGLVTEAFF. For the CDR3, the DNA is TGCGCCAGCAGCGGTGGGACAGGGTTGGTCACTGAAGCTTTCTTT.

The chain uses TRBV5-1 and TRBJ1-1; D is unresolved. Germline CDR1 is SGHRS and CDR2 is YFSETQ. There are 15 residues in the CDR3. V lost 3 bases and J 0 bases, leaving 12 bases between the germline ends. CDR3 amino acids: CASSSDPPMNTEAFF. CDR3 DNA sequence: TGCGCCAGCAGCTCGGACCCCCCTATGAACACTGAAGCTTTCTTT. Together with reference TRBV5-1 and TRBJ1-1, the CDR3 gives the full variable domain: KAGVTQTPRYLIKTRGQQVTLSCSPISGHRSVSWYQQTPGQGLQFLFEYFSETQRNKGNFPGRFSGRQFSNSRSEMNVSTLELGDSALYLCASSSDPPMNTEAFFGQGTRLTVV.

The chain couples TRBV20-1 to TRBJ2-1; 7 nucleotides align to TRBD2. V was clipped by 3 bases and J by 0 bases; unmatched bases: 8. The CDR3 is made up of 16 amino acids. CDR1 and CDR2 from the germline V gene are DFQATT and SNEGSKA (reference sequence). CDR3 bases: TGCAGTGCTAGTCGGCTAGCGGTTGGCTCCTACAATGAGCAGTTCTTC. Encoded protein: CSASRLAVGSYNEQFF.

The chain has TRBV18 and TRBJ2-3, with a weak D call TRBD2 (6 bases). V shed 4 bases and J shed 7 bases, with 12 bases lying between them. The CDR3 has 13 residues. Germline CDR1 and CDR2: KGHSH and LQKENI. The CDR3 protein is CASSLEAGNTQYF. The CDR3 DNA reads TGTGCCAGCTCACTAGAGGCGGGAAATACGCAGTATTTT.

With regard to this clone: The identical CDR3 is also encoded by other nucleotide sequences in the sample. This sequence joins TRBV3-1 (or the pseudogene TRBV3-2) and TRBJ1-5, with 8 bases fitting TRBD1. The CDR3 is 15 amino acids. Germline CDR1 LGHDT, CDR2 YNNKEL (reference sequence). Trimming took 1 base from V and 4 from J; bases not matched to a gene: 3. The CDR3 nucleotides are TGTGCCAGCAGCCAAGGGACAGGGAGTAATCAGCCCCAGCATTTT. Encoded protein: CASSQGTGSNQPQHF.

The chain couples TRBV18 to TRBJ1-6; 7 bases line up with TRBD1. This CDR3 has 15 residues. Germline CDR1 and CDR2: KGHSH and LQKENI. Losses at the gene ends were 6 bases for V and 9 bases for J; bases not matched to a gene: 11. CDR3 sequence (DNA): TGTGCCAGCTCGGTAGGGGGCTTACGCGGTTCACCCCTCCACTTT. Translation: CASSVGGLRGSPLHF.

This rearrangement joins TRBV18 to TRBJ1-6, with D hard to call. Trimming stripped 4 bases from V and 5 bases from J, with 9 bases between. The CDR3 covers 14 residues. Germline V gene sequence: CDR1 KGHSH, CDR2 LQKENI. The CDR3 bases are TGTGCCAGCTCACTAGGACCTAATAATTCACCCCTCCACTTT. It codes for CASSLGPNNSPLHF. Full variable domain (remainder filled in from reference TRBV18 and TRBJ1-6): NAGVMQNPRHLVRRRGQEARLRCSPMKGHSHVYWYRQLPEEGLKFMVYLQKENIIDESGMPKERFSAEFPKEGPSILRIQQVVRGDSAAYFCASSLGPNNSPLHFGNGTRLTVT.

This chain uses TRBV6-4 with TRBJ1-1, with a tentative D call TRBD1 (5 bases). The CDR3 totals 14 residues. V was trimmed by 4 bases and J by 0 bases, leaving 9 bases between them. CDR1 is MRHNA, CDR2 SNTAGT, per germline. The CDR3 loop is CASSVTDMNTEAFF. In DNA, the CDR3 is TGTGCCAGCAGTGTGACAGACATGAACACTGAAGCTTTCTTT.

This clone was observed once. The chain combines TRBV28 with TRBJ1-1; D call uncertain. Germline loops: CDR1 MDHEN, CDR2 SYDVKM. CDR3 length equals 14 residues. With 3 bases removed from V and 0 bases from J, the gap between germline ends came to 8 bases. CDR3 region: CASSLPPMNTEAFF. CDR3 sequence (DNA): TGTGCCAGCAGTTTGCCGCCCATGAACACTGAAGCTTTCTTT.

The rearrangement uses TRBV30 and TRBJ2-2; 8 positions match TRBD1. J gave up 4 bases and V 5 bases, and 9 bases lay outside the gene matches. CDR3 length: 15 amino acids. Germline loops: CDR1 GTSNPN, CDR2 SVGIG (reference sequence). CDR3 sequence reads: CAWLDRANPTGELFF. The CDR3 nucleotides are TGTGCCTGGTTGGACAGGGCGAATCCCACCGGGGAGCTGTTTTTT.

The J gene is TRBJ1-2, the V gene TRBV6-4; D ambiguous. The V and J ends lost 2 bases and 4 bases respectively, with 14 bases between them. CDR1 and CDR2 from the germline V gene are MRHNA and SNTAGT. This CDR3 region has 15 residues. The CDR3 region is CASSDAPGSSYGYTF. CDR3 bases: TGTGCCAGCAGTGACGCTCCGGGATCGTCCTATGGCTACACCTTC.

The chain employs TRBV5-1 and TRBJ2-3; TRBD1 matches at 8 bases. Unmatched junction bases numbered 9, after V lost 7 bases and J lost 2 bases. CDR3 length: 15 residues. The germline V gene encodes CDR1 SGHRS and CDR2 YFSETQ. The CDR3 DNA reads TGCGCCAGCGGTTTACACAGGGGGGACACAGATACGCAGTATTTT. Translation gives CASGLHRGDTDTQYF.

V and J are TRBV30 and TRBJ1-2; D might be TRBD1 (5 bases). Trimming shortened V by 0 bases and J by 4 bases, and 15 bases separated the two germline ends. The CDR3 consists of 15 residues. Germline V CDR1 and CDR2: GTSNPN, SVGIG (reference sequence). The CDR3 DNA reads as TGTGCCTGGAGTGTGGGGGTGGGAAGTATCTATGGCTACACCTTC. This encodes CAWSVGVGSIYGYTF.

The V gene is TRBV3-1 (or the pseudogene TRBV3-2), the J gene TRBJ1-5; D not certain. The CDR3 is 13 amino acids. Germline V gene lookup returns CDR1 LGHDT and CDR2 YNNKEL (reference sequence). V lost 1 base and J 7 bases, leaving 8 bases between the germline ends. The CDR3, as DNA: TGTGCCAGCAGCCAAGGAAGGGAACAGCCCCAGCATTTT. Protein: CASSQGREQPQHF.

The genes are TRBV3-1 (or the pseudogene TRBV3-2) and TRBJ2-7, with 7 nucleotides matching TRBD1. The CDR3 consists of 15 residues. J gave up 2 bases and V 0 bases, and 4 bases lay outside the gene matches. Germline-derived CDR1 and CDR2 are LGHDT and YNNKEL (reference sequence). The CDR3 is CASSQEWTGAYEQYF. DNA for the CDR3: TGTGCCAGCAGCCAAGAGTGGACAGGAGCCTACGAGCAGTACTTC.

The CDR3 region has the DNA TGTGCCAGCAGTTTAAGTCTCGGCACTGAAGCTTTCTTT. It is translated as CASSLSLGTEAFF. This chain connects TRBV12-3 or TRBV12-4 to TRBJ1-1; D unclear. V lost 2 bases and J lost 4, with 8 bases in between. This CDR3 has 13 residues.

CDR3 DNA sequence: TGTGCCAGTAGCCCGGACAGGGTGGGAGGCTACACCTTC. Translation: CASSPDRVGGYTF. The chain combines TRBV19 with TRBJ1-2, with 8 bases identical to TRBD1. With 6 bases clipped from V and 8 bases from J, the junction kept 8 bases outside the gene matches. Germline CDR1 LNHDA, CDR2 SQIVND (reference sequence). This CDR3 has 13 amino acids.

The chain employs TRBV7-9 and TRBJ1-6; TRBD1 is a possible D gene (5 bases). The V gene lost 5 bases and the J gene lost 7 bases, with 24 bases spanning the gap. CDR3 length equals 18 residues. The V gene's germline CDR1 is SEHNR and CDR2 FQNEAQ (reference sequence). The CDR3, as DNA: TGTGCCAGCAGCGGACAACCGTGGGGGGATCTCACGAATTCACCCCTCCACTTT. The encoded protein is CASSGQPWGDLTNSPLHF.

The CDR3 coding sequence is TGCGCCAGCAACACAGGGGGCGCGCCCTTAAAAGCTTTCTTT. Translation gives CASNTGGAPLKAFF. This chain connects TRBV5-1 to TRBJ1-1; 9 bases map to TRBD1. The CDR3 contains 14 residues. Trimming cost V 6 bases and J 9 bases; bases outside gene matches: 12. Germline V gives CDR1 SGHRS, CDR2 YFSETQ.

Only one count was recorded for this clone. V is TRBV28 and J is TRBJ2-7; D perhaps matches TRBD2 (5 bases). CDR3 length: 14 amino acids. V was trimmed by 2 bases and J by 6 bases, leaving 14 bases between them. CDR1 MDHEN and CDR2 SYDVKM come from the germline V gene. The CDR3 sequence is CASSLVPSGSEQYF. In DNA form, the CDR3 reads TGTGCCAGCAGTTTAGTGCCCTCGGGAAGCGAGCAGTACTTC. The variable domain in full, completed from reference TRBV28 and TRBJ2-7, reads DVKVTQSSRYLVKRTGEKVFLECVQDMDHENMFWYRQDPGLGLRLIYFSYDVKMKEKGDIPEGYSVSREKKERFSLILESASTNQTSMYLCASSLVPSGSEQYFGPGTRLTVT.

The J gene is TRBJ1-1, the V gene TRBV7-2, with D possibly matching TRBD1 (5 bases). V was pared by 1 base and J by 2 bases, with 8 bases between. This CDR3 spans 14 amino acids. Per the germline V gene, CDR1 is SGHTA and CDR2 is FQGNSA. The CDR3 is CASSLGQGNTEAFF. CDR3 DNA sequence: TGTGCCAGCAGCTTAGGCCAGGGAAACACTGAAGCTTTCTTT.

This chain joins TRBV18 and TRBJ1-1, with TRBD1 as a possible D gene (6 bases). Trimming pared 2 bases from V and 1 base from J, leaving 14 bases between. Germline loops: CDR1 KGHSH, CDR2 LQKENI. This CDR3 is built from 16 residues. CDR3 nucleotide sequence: TGTGCCAGCTCACCAAAAACAGGGTGGGGGAACACTGAAGCTTTCTTT. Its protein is CASSPKTGWGNTEAFF.